The 16 T cell receptor beta chains reported below all come from one sample, sequenced in a study of blood T cells in healthy people across ages. The second PCR ran roughly 6 to 11 cycles with a sample-barcoded 5' primer and J-beta primers. From the 5' RACE reads, TCRdb called clonotypes with MiXCR, one entry per CDR3 protein. The sample holds 600,000 to 1,000,000 distinct CDR3 sequences, 20% to 30% seen once. These data also featured in a second study, about T cells of mothers and their children.

Material: blood. The receptors were gathered from a boy aged 5-17 years in good health.

There are a few counts of this clonotype. CDR3 region: CASCSDSYEQYF. CDR3 DNA sequence: TGTGCCAGCTGCTCGGACTCCTACGAGCAGTACTTC. V gene TRBV7-9 combines with J gene TRBJ2-7; the D is unclear. This CDR3 is 12 amino acids long. The germline V gene has CDR1 SEHNR and CDR2 FQNEAQ (reference sequence). V lost 8 bases, J lost 0 bases, and 8 bases lay in between.

The genes are TRBV5-1 and TRBJ2-1; unclear D gene. This CDR3 comprises 11 residues. V lost 2 bases and J lost 10, with 7 bases in between. Per germline, CDR1 SGHRS and CDR2 YFSETQ. The DNA of the CDR3 is TGCGCCAGCAGCTTCGGCCCCGAGCAGTTCTTC. It is translated as CASSFGPEQFF.

The J gene is TRBJ1-5, the V gene TRBV7-2; D might be TRBD1 (6 bases). This CDR3 comprises 14 residues. Germline CDR1 SGHTA, CDR2 FQGNSA. V shed 4 bases and J shed 2 bases, with 9 bases lying between them. CDR3 in amino acids: CASSYRVGNQPQHF. DNA for the CDR3: TGTGCCAGCAGCTACAGGGTTGGCAATCAGCCCCAGCATTTT.

This clonotype was detected many times. The rearrangement uses TRBV29-1 and TRBJ1-2, with unresolved D. CDR3 length: 11 residues. Deletions cut 2 bases from V and 8 bases from J, with 9 bases between. CDR1 and CDR2 from the germline V gene are SQVTM and ANQGSEA. CDR3 residues: CSVEQAGGYTF. DNA for the CDR3: TGCAGCGTTGAACAGGCTGGCGGCTACACCTTC.

V usage is TRBV7-2 and J usage is TRBJ2-7, with TRBD2 identical over 7 bases. The CDR3 covers 16 residues. V lost 4 bases, J lost 4 bases, and 13 bases stayed unmatched. Germline V gene data show CDR1 as SGHTA and CDR2 as FQGNSA. CDR3 sequence reads: CASSYAASGAVYEQYF. CDR3 coding DNA: TGTGCCAGCAGCTACGCGGCTAGCGGCGCCGTTTACGAGCAGTACTTC.

This chain links TRBV29-1 with TRBJ1-5; D remains ambiguous. The CDR3 covers 13 residues. The germline V gene has CDR1 SQVTM and CDR2 ANQGSEA. Deletions cut 4 bases from V and 2 bases from J, with 9 bases between. The DNA for the CDR3 is TGCAGCGTTGTGCACCTGCGCAATCAGCCCCAGCATTTT. It yields the protein CSVVHLRNQPQHF.

This chain joins TRBV12-3 or TRBV12-4 and TRBJ1-4; D is unresolved. V was shortened by 5 bases and J by 5 bases, with 12 bases between the two germline ends. This CDR3 has 14 residues. The CDR3 region has the DNA TGTGCCAGCAGTCTCCAGACGATGAATGAAAAACTGTTTTTT. Translation gives CASSLQTMNEKLFF.

The chain has TRBV5-4 and TRBJ2-3; weak D call: TRBD2 (5 bases). The CDR3 has 16 amino acids. Trimming took off 3 bases at V and 0 bases at J, with 14 bases between the two ends. CDR1 SGHNT and CDR2 YYREEE come from the germline V gene (reference sequence). The CDR3 reads CASSSLRGSSTDTQYF. The CDR3 region has the DNA TGTGCCAGCAGCTCCCTACGGGGAAGTAGCACAGATACGCAGTATTTT.

This clonotype was picked up a small number of times. The CDR3 nucleotides read TGTGCCAGCAGCTCCCGCCTTAACAATGAGCAGTTCTTC. As protein: CASSSRLNNEQFF. The chain employs TRBV5-6 and TRBJ2-1; D call uncertain. This CDR3 comprises 13 residues. V was shortened by 3 bases and J by 5 bases, with 9 bases between the two germline ends. Germline lookup yields CDR1 SGHDT and CDR2 YYEEEE.

The V and J genes are TRBV10-3 and TRBJ1-1; D is ambiguous. From germline, CDR1 is ENHRY and CDR2 SYGVKD. CDR3 length equals 14 residues. Trimming left V 3 bases short and J 2 bases short, with 10 bases between. The CDR3 nucleotides read TGTGCCATCAGTGACCCCGACCTAAACACTGAAGCTTTCTTT. Amino acids: CAISDPDLNTEAFF.

The rearrangement uses TRBV2 and TRBJ2-5; D ambiguous. The closer fit of TRBJ2-1 to the DNA end suggests the J call may be wrong. This CDR3 has 14 amino acids. Per germline, CDR1 SNHLY and CDR2 FYNNEI. CDR3 sequence: CASSEGFDIGEQFF. CDR3 DNA: TGTGCCAGCAGTGAGGGTTTTGACATTGGGGAGCAGTTCTTC.

This sequence joins TRBV11-2 and TRBJ1-6; 11 positions agree with TRBD1. The ends lost 5 bases at V and 13 bases at J; junction bases unmatched: 10. CDR3 size: 15 residues. Germline CDR1 and CDR2: SGHAT and FQNNGV. The CDR3: CASSPWTGGSVPLHF. The CDR3 DNA sequence: TGTGCCAGCAGCCCCTGGACAGGGGGCTCTGTCCCCCTCCACTTT.

In its sample, this clonotype was seen a few times. The gene calls are TRBV7-9 and TRBJ2-3; 7 bases fit TRBD1. The V and J ends lost 7 bases and 0 bases, in that order; junction bases with no gene match: 4. There are 14 residues in the CDR3. Germline-derived CDR1 and CDR2 are SEHNR and FQNEAQ (reference sequence). This CDR3 reads CASKRQGSTDTQYF. The CDR3 DNA sequence: TGTGCCAGCAAGAGACAGGGAAGCACAGATACGCAGTATTTT.

V is TRBV5-4 and J is TRBJ2-1, with 9 positions matching TRBD1. Germline loops: CDR1 SGHNT, CDR2 YYREEE (reference sequence). The CDR3 runs to 15 residues. V trimming: 4 bases; J trimming: 4 bases; junction bases outside the gene matches: 6. Written as DNA, the CDR3 is TGTGCCAGCAGCATGGACAGGGGCAGATACAATGAGCAGTTCTTC. Its translation: CASSMDRGRYNEQFF.

This clonotype was detected only a few times. This sequence joins TRBV6-2 or TRBV6-3 and TRBJ2-5; 7 bases match TRBD1. CDR3 length: 12 amino acids. Per the germline V gene, CDR1 is MNHEY and CDR2 is SVGEGT. V dropped 9 bases and J dropped 4; count of bases not matched to a gene: 5. In DNA form, the CDR3 reads TGTGCCAGTGAGGGGGCGGGAGAGACCCAGTACTTC. Amino acid sequence: CASEGAGETQYF.

This clonotype was observed a handful of times. A read error may account for a junction end that differs from germline. The chain combines TRBV7-2 with TRBJ1-1, with no clear D. Germline CDR1 and CDR2: SGHTA and FQGNSA. The CDR3 runs to 13 residues. The CDR3 coding sequence is TGTGCCAGCAGCTTTGCTTCTTACGCTGAAGCTTCCTTT. The encoded protein is CASSFASYAEASF.